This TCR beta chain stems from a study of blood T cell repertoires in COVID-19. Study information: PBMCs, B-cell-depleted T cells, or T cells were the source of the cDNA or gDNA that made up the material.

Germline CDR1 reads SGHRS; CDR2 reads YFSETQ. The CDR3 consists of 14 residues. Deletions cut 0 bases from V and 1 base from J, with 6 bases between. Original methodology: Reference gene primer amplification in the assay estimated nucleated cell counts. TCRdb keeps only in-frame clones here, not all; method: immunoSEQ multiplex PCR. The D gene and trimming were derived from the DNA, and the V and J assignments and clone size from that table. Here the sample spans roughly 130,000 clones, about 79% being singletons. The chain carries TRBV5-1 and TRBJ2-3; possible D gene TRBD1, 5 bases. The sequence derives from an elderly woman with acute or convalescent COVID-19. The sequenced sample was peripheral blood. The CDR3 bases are TGCGCCAGCAGCTTGGAGGGGCGCACAGATACGCAGTATTTT. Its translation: CASSLEGRTDTQYF. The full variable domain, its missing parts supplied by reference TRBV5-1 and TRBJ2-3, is KAGVTQTPRYLIKTRGQQVTLSCSPISGHRSVSWYQQTPGQGLQFLFEYFSETQRNKGNFPGRFSGRQFSNSRSEMNVSTLELGDSALYLCASSLEGRTDTQYFGPGTRLTVL.